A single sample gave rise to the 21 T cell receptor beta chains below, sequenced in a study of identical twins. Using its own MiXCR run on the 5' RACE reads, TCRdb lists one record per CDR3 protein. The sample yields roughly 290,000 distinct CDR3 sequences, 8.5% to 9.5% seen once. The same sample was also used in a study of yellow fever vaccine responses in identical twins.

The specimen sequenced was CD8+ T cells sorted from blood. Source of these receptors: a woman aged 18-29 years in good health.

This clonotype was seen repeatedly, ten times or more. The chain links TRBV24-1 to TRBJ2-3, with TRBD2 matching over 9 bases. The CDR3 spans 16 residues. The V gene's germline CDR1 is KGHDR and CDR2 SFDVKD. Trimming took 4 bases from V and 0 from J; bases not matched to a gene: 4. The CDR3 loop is CATSDRTSVSTDTQYF. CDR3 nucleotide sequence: TGTGCCACCAGTGACCGGACTAGCGTTAGCACAGATACGCAGTATTTT.

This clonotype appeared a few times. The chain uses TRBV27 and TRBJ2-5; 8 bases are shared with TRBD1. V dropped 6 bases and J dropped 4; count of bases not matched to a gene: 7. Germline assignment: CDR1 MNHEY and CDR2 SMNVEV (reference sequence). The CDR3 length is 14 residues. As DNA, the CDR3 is TGTGCCAGCAGAATGGACAGGGATTTAGAGACCCAGTACTTC. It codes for CASRMDRDLETQYF.

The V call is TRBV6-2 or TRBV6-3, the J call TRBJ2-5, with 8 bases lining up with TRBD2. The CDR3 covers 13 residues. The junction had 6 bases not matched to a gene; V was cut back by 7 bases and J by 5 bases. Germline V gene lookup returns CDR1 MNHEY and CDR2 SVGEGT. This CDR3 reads CASTQREWETQYF. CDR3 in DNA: TGTGCCAGCACCCAGCGGGAGTGGGAGACCCAGTACTTC.

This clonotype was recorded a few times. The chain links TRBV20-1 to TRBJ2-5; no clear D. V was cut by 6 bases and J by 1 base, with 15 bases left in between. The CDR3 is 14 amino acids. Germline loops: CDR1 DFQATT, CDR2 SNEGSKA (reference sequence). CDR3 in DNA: TGCAGTGCGCGATCGTCGGATCCCCAAGAGACCCAGTACTTC. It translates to CSARSSDPQETQYF.

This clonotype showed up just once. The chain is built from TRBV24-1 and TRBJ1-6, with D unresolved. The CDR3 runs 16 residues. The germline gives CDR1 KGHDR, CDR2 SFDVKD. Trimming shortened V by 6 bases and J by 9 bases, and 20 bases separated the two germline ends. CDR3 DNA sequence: TGTGCCACCAGTCCGAGGTACTCCCCCCCAACTTCACCCCTCCACTTT. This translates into CATSPRYSPPTSPLHF.

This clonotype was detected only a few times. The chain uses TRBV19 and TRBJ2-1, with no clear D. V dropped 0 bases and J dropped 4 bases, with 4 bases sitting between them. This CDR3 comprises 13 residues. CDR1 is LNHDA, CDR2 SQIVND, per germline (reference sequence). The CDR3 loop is CASSIDQYNEQFF. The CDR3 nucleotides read TGTGCCAGTAGTATAGACCAATACAATGAGCAGTTCTTC.

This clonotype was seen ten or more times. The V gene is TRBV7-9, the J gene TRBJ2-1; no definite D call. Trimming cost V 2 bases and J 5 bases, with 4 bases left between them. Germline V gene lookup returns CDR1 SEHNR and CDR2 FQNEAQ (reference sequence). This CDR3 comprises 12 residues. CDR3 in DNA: TGTGCCAGCAGCTTATCAGACAATGAGCAGTTCTTC. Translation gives CASSLSDNEQFF.

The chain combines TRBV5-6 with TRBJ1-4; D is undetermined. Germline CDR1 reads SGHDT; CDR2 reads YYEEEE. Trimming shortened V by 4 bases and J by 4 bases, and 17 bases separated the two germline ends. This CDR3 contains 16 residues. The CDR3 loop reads CASSLGYGYLNEKLFF. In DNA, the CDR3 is TGTGCCAGCAGCCTCGGGTACGGGTACCTTAATGAAAAACTGTTTTTT.

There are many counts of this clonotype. DNA for the CDR3: TGTGCCAGCAGTTCAGACAGGGAGCAGTTCTTC. Translation gives CASSSDREQFF. The chain combines TRBV12-3 or TRBV12-4 with TRBJ2-1; weak D call: TRBD1 (6 bases). The ends were cut back, 4 bases at V and 10 bases at J, with 8 bases in the middle. The CDR3 covers 11 residues.

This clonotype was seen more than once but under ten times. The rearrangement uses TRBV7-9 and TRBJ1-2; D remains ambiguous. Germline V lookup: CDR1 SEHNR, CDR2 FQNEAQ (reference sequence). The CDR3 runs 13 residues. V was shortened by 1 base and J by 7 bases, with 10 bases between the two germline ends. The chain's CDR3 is CASSLDTTSGYTF. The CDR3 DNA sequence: TGTGCCAGCAGCTTAGATACGACCTCTGGCTACACCTTC. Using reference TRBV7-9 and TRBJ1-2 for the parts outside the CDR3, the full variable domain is DTGVSQNPRHKITKRGQNVTFRCDPISEHNRLYWYRQTLGQGPEFLTYFQNEAQLEKSRLLSDRFSAERPKGSFSTLEIQRTEQGDSAMYLCASSLDTTSGYTFGSGTRLTVV.

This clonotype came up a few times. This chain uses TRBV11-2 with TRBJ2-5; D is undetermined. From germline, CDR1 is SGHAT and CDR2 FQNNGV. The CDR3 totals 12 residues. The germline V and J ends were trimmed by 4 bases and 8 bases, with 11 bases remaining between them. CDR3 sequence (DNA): TGTGCCAGCAGCTACCCGTTTGGAACCCAGTACTTC. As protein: CASSYPFGTQYF.

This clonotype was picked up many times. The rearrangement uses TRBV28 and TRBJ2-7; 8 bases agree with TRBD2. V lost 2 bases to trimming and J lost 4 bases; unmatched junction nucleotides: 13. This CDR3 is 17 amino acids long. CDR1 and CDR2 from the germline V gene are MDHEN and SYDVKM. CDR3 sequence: CASSLPTSGEEIYEQYF. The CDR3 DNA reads TGTGCCAGCAGTTTACCCACTAGCGGAGAAGAGATATACGAGCAGTACTTC.

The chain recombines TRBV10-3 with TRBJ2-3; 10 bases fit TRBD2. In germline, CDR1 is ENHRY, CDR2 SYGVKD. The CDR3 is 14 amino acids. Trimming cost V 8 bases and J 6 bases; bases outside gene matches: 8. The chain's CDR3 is CAIGSGGAVDTQYF. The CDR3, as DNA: TGTGCCATCGGAAGCGGGGGGGCCGTGGATACGCAGTATTTT.

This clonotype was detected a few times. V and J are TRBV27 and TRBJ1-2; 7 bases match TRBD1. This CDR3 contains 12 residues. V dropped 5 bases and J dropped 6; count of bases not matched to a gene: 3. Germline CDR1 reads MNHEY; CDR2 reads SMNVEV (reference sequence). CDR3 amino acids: CASSSDRDGYTF. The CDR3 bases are TGTGCCAGCAGTAGCGACAGGGATGGCTACACCTTC.

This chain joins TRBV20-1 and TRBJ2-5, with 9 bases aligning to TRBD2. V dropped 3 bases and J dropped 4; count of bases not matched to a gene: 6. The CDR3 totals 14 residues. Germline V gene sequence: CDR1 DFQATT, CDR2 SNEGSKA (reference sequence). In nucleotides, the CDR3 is TGCAGTGCTAGGTCGACTAGCGGAGCAGAGACCCAGTACTTC. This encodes CSARSTSGAETQYF.

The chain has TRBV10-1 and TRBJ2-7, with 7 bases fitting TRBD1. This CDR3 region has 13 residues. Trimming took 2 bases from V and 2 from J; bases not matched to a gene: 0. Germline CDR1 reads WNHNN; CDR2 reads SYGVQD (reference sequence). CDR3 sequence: CASSEGTAYEQYF. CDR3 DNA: TGCGCCAGCAGTGAGGGGACAGCCTACGAGCAGTACTTC.

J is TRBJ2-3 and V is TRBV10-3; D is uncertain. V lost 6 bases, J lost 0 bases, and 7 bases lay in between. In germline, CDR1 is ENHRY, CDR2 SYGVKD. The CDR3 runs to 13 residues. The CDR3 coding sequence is TGTGCCATCAGGCCTGAAAGCACAGATACGCAGTATTTT. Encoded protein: CAIRPESTDTQYF.

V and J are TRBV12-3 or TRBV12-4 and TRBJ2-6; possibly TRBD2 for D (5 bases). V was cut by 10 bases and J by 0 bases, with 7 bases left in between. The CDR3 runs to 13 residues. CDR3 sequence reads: CANRGSGANVLTF. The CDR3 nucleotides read TGTGCCAACCGGGGCTCTGGGGCCAACGTCCTGACTTTC.

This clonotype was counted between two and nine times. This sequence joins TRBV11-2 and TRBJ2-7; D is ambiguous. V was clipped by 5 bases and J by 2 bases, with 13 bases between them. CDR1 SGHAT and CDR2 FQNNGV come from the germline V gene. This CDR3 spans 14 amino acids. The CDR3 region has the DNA TGTGCCAGCAGCCTCCCGGACCGAGCCTACGAGCAGTACTTC. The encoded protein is CASSLPDRAYEQYF.

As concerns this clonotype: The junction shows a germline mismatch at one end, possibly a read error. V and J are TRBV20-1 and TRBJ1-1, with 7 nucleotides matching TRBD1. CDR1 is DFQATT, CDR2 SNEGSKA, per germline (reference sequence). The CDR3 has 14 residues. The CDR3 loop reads CCARVQGGWTEAFF. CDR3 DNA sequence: TGCTGTGCTAGGGTGCAGGGGGGTTGGACTGAAGCTTTCTTT.

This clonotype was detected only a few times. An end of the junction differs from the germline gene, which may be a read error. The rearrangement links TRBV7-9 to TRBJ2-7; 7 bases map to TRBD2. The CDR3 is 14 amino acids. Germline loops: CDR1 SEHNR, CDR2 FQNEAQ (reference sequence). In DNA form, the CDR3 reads TGTGCCAGCAGCTTAGTTGTCATGGGAGGGCCTTCGGACTTC. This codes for CASSLVVMGGPSDF.